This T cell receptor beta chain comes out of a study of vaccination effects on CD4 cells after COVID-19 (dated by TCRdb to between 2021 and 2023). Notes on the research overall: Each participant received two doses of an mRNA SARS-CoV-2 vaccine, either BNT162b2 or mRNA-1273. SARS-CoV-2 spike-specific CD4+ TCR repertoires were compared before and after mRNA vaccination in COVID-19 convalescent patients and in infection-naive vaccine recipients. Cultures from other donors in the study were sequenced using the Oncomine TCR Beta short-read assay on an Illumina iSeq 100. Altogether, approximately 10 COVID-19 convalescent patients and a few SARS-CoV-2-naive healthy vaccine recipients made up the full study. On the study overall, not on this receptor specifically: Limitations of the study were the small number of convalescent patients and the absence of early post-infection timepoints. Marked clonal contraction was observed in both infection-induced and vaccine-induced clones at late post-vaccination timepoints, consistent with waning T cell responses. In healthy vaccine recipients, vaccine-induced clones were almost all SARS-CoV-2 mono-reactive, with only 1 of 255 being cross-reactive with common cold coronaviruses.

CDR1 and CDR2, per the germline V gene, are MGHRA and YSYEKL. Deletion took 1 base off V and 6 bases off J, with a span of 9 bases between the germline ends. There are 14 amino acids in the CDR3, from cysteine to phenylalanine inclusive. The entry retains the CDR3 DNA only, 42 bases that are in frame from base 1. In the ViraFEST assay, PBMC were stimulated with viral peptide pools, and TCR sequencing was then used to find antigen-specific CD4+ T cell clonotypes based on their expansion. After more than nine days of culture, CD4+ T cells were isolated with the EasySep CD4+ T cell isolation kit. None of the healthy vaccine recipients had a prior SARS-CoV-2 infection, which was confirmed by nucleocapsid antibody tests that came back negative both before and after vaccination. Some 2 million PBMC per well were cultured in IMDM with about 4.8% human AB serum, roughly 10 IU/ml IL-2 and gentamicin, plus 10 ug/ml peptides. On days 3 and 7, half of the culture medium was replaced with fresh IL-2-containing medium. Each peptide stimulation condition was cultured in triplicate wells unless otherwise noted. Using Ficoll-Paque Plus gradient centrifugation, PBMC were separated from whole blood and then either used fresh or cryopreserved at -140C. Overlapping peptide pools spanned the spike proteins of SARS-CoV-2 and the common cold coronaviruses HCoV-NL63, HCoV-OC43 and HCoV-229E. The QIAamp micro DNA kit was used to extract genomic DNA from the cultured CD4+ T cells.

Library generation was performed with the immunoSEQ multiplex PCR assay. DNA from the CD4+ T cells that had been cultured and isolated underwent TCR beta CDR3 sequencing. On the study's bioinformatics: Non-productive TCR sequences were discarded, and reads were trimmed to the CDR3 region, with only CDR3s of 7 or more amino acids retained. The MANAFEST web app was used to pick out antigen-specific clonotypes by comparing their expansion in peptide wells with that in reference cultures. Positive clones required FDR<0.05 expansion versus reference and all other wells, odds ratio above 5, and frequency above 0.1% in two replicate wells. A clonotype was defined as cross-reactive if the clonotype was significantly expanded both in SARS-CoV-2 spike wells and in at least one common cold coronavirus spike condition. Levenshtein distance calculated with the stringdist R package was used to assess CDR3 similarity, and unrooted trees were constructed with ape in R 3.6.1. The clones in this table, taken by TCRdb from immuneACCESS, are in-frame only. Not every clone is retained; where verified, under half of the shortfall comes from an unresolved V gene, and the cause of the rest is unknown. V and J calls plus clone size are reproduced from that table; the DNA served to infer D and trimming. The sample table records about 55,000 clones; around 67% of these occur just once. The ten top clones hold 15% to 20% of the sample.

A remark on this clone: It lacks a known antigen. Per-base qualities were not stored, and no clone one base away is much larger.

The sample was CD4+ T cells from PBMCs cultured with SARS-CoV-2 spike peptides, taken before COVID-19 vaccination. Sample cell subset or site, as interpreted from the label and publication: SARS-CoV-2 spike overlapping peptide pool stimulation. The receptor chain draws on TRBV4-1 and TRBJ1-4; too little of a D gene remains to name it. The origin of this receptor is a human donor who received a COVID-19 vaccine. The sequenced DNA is TGCGCCAGCAGCCAAGTGGCGAGGTATGAAAAACTGTTTTTT. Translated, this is CASSQVARYEKLFF.